This T cell receptor (beta chain) was profiled in a study of OX40 agonist ivuxolimab in advanced cancers. Germline lookup yields CDR1 LNHDA and CDR2 SQIVND (reference sequence). Unmatched junction bases numbered 12, after V lost 4 bases and J lost 4 bases. CDR3 length: 16 amino acids. The table came from immunoSEQ multiplex PCR; TCRdb's copy has only in-frame clones and leaves some out. The sample includes 58,000 or so clones, over 80% of them seen just once. The source is an adult with an advanced solid tumor such as melanoma, head and neck, liver or kidney cancer. The chain combines TRBV19 with TRBJ1-2; 7 bases agree with TRBD1. The sample was CD4+ or CD8+ T cells sorted from blood, taken in a trial of the OX40 agonist ivuxolimab. CDR3 nucleotides: TGTGCCAGTAGTACTCCAAAGGGGGCGAGGCCCTATGGCTACACCTTC. Protein product: CASSTPKGARPYGYTF.